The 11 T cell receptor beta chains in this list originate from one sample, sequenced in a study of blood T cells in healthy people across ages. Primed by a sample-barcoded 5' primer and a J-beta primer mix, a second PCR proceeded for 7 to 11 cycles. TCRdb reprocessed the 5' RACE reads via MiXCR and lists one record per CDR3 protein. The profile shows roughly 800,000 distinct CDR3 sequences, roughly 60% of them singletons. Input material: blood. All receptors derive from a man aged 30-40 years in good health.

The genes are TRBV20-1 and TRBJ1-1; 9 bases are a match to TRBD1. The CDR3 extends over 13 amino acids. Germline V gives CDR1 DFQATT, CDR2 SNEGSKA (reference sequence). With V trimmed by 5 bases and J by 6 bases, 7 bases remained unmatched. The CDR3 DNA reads TGCAGTGCTCCGGGACAGGGAGTGTCTGAAGCTTTCTTT. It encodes CSAPGQGVSEAFF.

The CDR3 DNA reads as TGTGCCAGCACGGAAGGACATTATACCAATCAGCCCCAGCATTTT. It is translated as CASTEGHYTNQPQHF. J is TRBJ1-5 and V is TRBV2; D might be TRBD1 (5 bases). CDR1 and CDR2 (germline): SNHLY, FYNNEI. V lost 7 bases, J lost 3 bases, and 16 bases lay in between. The CDR3 extends over 15 amino acids.

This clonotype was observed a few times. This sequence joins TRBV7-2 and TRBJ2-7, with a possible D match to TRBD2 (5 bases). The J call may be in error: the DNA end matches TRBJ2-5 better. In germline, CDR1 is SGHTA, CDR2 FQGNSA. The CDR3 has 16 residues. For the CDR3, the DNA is TGTGCCAGCAGCTTCCCTTTCGGACTGATGAAGGAGACCCAGTACTTC. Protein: CASSFPFGLMKETQYF.

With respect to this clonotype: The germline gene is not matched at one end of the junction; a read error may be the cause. CDR3 bases: TGTGCCGGCAGCTTAGCGGTTGGACAGGGGGAAGAGACCCAGTACTTC. It translates to CAGSLAVGQGEETQYF. This rearrangement joins TRBV11-1 to TRBJ2-5; 10 bases fit TRBD1. The CDR3 is made up of 16 amino acids. Germline V gene data show CDR1 as SGHAT and CDR2 as FQDESV (reference sequence).

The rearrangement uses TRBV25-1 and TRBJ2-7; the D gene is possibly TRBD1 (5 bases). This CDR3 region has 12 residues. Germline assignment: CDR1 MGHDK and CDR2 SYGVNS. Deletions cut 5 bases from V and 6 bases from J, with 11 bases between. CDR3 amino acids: CASSRGRAEQYF. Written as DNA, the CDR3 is TGTGCCAGCAGTAGGGGAAGGGCCGAGCAGTACTTC.

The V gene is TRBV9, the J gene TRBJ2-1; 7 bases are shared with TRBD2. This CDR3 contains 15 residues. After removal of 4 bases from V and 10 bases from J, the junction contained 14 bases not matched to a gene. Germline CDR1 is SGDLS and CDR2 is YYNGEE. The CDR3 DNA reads TGTGCCAGCAGCTCGAGGGGAGCGGGGCACAGGGAGCAGTTCTTC. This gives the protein CASSSRGAGHREQFF.

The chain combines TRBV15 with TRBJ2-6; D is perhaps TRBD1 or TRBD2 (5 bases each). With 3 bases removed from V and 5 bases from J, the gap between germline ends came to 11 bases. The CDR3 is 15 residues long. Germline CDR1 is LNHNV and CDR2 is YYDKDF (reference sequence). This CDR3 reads CATSSEGSRANVLTF. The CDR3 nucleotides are TGTGCCACCAGCAGTGAGGGGAGTAGGGCCAACGTCCTGACTTTC.

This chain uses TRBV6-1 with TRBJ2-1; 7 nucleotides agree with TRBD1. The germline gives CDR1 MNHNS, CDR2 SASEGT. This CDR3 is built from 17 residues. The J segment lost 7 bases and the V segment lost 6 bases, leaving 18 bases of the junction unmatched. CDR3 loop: CASSLPRDSASTNEQFF. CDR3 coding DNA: TGTGCCAGCAGCCTACCCCGGGACAGCGCCTCGACAAATGAGCAGTTCTTC.

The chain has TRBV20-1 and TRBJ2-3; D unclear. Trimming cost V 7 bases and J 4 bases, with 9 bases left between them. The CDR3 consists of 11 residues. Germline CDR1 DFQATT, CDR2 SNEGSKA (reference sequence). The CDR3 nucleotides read TGCAGTGAACAAGCCCCAGATACGCAGTATTTT. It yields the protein CSEQAPDTQYF.

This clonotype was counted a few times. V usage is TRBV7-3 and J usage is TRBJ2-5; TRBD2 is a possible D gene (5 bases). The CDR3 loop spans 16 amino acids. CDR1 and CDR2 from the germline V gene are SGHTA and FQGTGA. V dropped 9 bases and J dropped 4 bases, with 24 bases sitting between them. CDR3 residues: CARSPGIGCVGETQYF. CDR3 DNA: TGTGCCAGAAGTCCCGGGATTGGTTGTGTAGGAGAGACCCAGTACTTC.

The CDR3 here is CSASPFRQQLYQPQHF. CDR3 in DNA: TGCAGTGCTAGCCCCTTCCGACAGCAATTATATCAGCCCCAGCATTTT. J is TRBJ1-5 and V is TRBV20-1; D may be TRBD1 (5 bases). This CDR3 comprises 16 residues. Trimming removed 3 bases at V and 5 bases at J, with 20 bases between. Per germline, CDR1 DFQATT and CDR2 SNEGSKA (reference sequence).